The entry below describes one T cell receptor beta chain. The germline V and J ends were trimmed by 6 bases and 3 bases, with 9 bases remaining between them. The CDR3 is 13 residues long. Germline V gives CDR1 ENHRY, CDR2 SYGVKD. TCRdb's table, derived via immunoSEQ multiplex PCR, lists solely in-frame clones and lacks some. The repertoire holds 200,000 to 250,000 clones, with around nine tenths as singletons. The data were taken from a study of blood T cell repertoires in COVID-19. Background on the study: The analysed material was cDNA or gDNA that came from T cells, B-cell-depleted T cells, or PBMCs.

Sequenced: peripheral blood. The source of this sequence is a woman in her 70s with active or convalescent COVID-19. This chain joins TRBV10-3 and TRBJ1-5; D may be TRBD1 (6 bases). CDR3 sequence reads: CAISRQDNQPQHF. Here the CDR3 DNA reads TGTGCCATCAGCCGACAGGACAATCAGCCCCAGCATTTT.